This T cell receptor (beta chain) was found in a study of human T cells and chemical hapten exposure. This clonotype appeared a few times. This sample's time point: pre-sensitization, week 0. Treatment given: therapeutic diphenylcyclopropenone sensitization with weekly scalp DPC. TCRdb analysed the RACE reads with MiXCR anew, one entry per CDR3 protein. The sample has around 250,000 distinct CDR3 sequences; 7% to 10% are singletons. The CDR3 runs to 14 residues. The germline gives CDR1 MDHEN, CDR2 SYDVKM. The V and J ends lost 6 bases and 1 base respectively, with 10 bases between them. This TCR was recovered from a woman between 40 and 50 years old with alopecia areata. Some clones in this sample may be carry-over from other donors' samples. Sequencing was performed on whole blood, taken in connection with sensitization to the hapten diphenylcyclopropenone (DPC). The V call is TRBV28, the J call TRBJ1-5, with a tentative D call TRBD1 (5 bases). CDR3 bases: TGTGCCAGCAGGGCCGGGGGGAGCAATCAGCCCCAGCATTTT. It yields the protein CASRAGGSNQPQHF.